This T cell receptor beta chain was recovered during a study of shared clonotypes between healthy human individuals. V lost 2 bases, J lost 0 bases, and 13 bases lay in between. The CDR3 contains 16 residues. Germline V gene data show CDR1 as SGHTA and CDR2 as FQGTGA. The data were produced by immunoSEQ multiplex PCR, yet TCRdb's version contains in-frame clones alone and is incomplete. The top ten hold 0.13% of the sample, which has some 2,100,000 clones, almost 96% seen once. Sequenced: naive CD4+ T cells sorted from blood. Subset: CD45RA+ positively selected. V gene TRBV7-3 combines with J gene TRBJ1-1; D unclear. This receptor was obtained from a man aged 18 to 29 in good health. The CDR3 protein is CASSLLGRPMNTEAFF. In DNA form, the CDR3 reads TGTGCCAGCAGCTTATTGGGGAGACCAATGAACACTGAAGCTTTCTTT. Full variable domain (remainder filled in from reference TRBV7-3 and TRBJ1-1): GAGVSQTPSNKVTEKGKYVELRCDPISGHTALYWYRQSLGQGPEFLIYFQGTGAADDSGLPNDRFFAVRPEGSVSTLKIQRTERGDSAVYLCASSLLGRPMNTEAFFGQGTRLTVV.